This passage covers 10 T cell receptor beta chains from one sample sequenced in a study of vaccination effects on CD4 cells after COVID-19. Some clones are missing from TCRdb's copy, which holds only in-frame ones; the method was immunoSEQ multiplex PCR. The table includes approximately 70,000 clones, roughly 74% detected once. Antigens of these TCRs are unknown. Antigen-specific CD4+ T cells expanded by the ViraFEST assay with viral peptide pools were then sequenced. It was after around 10 days of culture that CD4+ T cells were isolated. All vaccine recipients tested negative for nucleocapsid antibodies and had never contracted SARS-CoV-2 infection. Source: CD4+ T cells from PBMCs cultured with HCoV-NL63 spike peptides, taken before COVID-19 vaccination. These receptors all stem from a human donor who received a COVID-19 vaccine.

The rearrangement uses TRBV24-1 and TRBJ1-2; 9 bases match TRBD1. J lost 3 bases, V lost 4 bases, and 5 bases had no gene match. The CDR3 is made up of 15 amino acids. CDR1 is KGHDR, CDR2 SFDVKD, per germline. The CDR3 here is CATSDPRTGDYGYTF. The CDR3 nucleotides read TGTGCCACCAGTGACCCTCGGACAGGGGACTATGGCTACACCTTC.

The rearrangement links TRBV28 to TRBJ1-2; TRBD1 might be the D (5 bases). Germline V lookup: CDR1 MDHEN, CDR2 SYDVKM. The ends were cut back, 8 bases at V and 6 bases at J, with 19 bases in the middle. This CDR3 region has 14 residues. Here the CDR3 DNA reads TGTGCCAGCTCTGCCCCGGGTCGGACAAATGGCTACACCTTC. This sequence encodes CASSAPGRTNGYTF.

The chain has TRBV7-3 and TRBJ2-1, with unresolved D. This CDR3 contains 13 residues. Germline V CDR1 and CDR2: SGHTA, FQGTGA. With 1 base removed from V and 7 bases from J, the gap between germline ends came to 8 bases. CDR3 protein: CASSLNAENEQFF. The CDR3 DNA reads as TGTGCCAGCAGCTTAAATGCTGAGAATGAGCAGTTCTTC.

The CDR3 region is CASSHRGRGLEQYV. The CDR3 bases are TGTGCCAGCTCACACAGGGGCAGGGGGCTCGAGCAGTACGTC. The chain couples TRBV18 to TRBJ2-7, with TRBD1 identical over 8 bases. Germline-derived CDR1 and CDR2 are KGHSH and LQKENI. Trimming took 4 bases from V and 6 from J; bases not matched to a gene: 8. This CDR3 region has 14 residues.

V is TRBV6-5 and J is TRBJ2-7, with 12 nucleotides matching TRBD1. CDR3 size: 15 residues. CDR1 MNHEY and CDR2 SVGAGI come from the germline V gene. J was trimmed by 3 bases and V by 6 bases; bases with no gene match: 6. The CDR3 nucleotides are TGTGCCAGCAGAGGGGACAGGGGGCCCTTCTACGAGCAGTACGTC. It codes for CASRGDRGPFYEQYV.

This chain joins TRBV19 and TRBJ2-4, with a tentative D call TRBD1 (6 bases). Germline-derived CDR1 and CDR2 are LNHDA and SQIVND (reference sequence). There are 18 residues in the CDR3. Trimming removed 7 bases from V and 0 bases from J, with 22 bases in between. CDR3 region: CASTHTPGHRLAKNIQYF. The CDR3 coding sequence is TGTGCCAGTACTCATACGCCGGGACACCGATTAGCCAAAAACATTCAGTACTTC. The variable domain in full, with the rest retrieved from reference TRBV19 and TRBJ2-4, is DGGITQSPKYLFRKEGQNVTLSCEQNLNHDAMYWYRQDPGQGLRLIYYSQIVNDFQKGDIAEGYSVSREKKESFPLTVTSAQKNPTAFYLCASTHTPGHRLAKNIQYFGAGTRLSVL.

J is TRBJ2-5 and V is TRBV7-2; 12 nucleotides match TRBD2. This CDR3 is 17 amino acids long. Trimming took 3 bases from V and 3 from J; bases not matched to a gene: 8. CDR1 is SGHTA, CDR2 FQGNSA, per germline. CDR3 sequence (DNA): TGTGCCAGCAGCTTCAGACTAGCGGGGGCCGGAAAAGAGACCCAGTACTTC. It specifies CASSFRLAGAGKETQYF.

The rearrangement uses TRBV3-1 (or the pseudogene TRBV3-2) and TRBJ2-3, with 15 bases matching TRBD2. The germline CDR1 and CDR2 sequences are LGHDT and YNNKEL (reference sequence). V was clipped by 4 bases and J by 3 bases; unmatched bases: 11. The CDR3 is 19 amino acids. The CDR3 loop reads CASSLLGTSGGLGTDTQYF. CDR3 sequence (DNA): TGTGCCAGCAGCCTTCTCGGGACTAGCGGGGGGCTAGGGACAGATACGCAGTATTTT.

The chain uses TRBV7-8 and TRBJ2-7; a possible D gene is TRBD1 (5 bases). CDR3 length: 14 amino acids. Deletions cut 1 base from V and 0 bases from J, with 7 bases between. From germline, CDR1 is SGHVS and CDR2 FQNEAQ. CDR3 loop: CASSLEGYSYEQYV. For the CDR3, the DNA is TGTGCCAGCAGCTTAGAGGGGTACTCCTACGAGCAGTACGTC.

The CDR3 DNA reads as TGTGCCTGGAGCGTAGCGGGCACGCAGTATTTT. Residues: CAWSVAGTQYF. J is TRBJ2-3 and V is TRBV30; TRBD2 matches 7 bases. The CDR3 consists of 11 residues. The V gene's germline CDR1 is GTSNPN and CDR2 SVGIG (reference sequence). V trimming: 3 bases; J trimming: 9 bases; junction bases outside the gene matches: 3.